The 32 T cell receptor beta chains in this list originate from one sample, sequenced in a study of blood T cell repertoires in COVID-19. Data came from immunoSEQ multiplex PCR; TCRdb stores just in-frame clones and leaves some out. The repertoire includes hundreds of thousands of clones, 85% to 90% of them detected once, and around 0.85% sits in the top ten. Sequenced input: PBMCs or T cells enriched from blood (not recorded which). These receptors came from a man between 45 and 60 years old who had been exposed to COVID-19.

V and J are TRBV7-8 and TRBJ2-1; no firm D call. The CDR3 runs 13 residues. V lost 1 base to trimming and J lost 5 bases, with 6 bases between them. Germline V lookup: CDR1 SGHVS, CDR2 FQNEAQ. The CDR3 here is CASSLVENNEQFF. Here the CDR3 DNA reads TGTGCCAGCAGCTTAGTGGAGAACAATGAGCAGTTCTTC.

This clone appeared a single time. This rearrangement joins TRBV16 to TRBJ1-2; 8 nucleotides agree with TRBD1. In germline, CDR1 is KGHSY, CDR2 FQNENV. The CDR3 covers 17 residues. V lost 8 bases and J lost 0; bases outside the gene matches: 14. CDR3 sequence: CASGPRGQAEANYGYTF. For the CDR3, the DNA is TGTGCCAGCGGTCCTCGGGGACAGGCCGAAGCTAACTATGGCTACACCTTC. The whole variable domain, remainder taken from reference TRBV16 and TRBJ1-2, is GEEVAQTPKHLVRGEGQKAKLYCAPIKGHSYVFWYQQVLKNEFKFLISFQNENVFDETGMPKERFSAKCLPNSPCSLEIQATKLEDSAVYFCASGPRGQAEANYGYTFGSGTRLTVV.

The rearrangement uses TRBV19 and TRBJ1-5; a possible D gene is TRBD1 (5 bases). Germline CDR1 LNHDA, CDR2 SQIVND (reference sequence). The CDR3 totals 16 residues. V was shortened by 1 base and J by 5 bases, with 15 bases between the two germline ends. CDR3 residues: CASSIGGGGGYQPQHF. The CDR3 DNA is TGTGCCAGTAGTATAGGGGGCGGCGGAGGGTATCAGCCCCAGCATTTT.

This chain joins TRBV11-2 and TRBJ2-3, with TRBD1 matching over 7 bases. V trimming: 5 bases; J trimming: 4 bases; junction bases outside the gene matches: 18. The CDR3 covers 18 residues. Germline V gene sequence: CDR1 SGHAT, CDR2 FQNNGV. The CDR3 DNA sequence: TGTGCCAGCAGCCAATCATACAGACAGGGAAAGGGCCCAGATACGCAGTATTTT. Its protein is CASSQSYRQGKGPDTQYF.

V gene TRBV6-5 combines with J gene TRBJ1-6; no clear D gene. The V end was cut by 8 bases, the J end by 0 bases, with 11 bases between. The CDR3 is made up of 15 amino acids. In germline, CDR1 is MNHEY, CDR2 SVGAGI. The CDR3 here is CASSRESSYNSPLHF. The CDR3 nucleotides are TGTGCCAGCTCCCGGGAGAGCTCCTATAATTCACCCCTCCACTTT.

This clone showed up just a few times. The J gene is TRBJ1-2, the V gene TRBV18, with TRBD1 as a possible D gene (6 bases). Trimming removed 1 base from V and 5 bases from J, with 14 bases in between. The CDR3 sequence is 15 residues long. The germline V gene encodes CDR1 KGHSH and CDR2 LQKENI. CDR3 coding DNA: TGTGCCAGCTCACCACAAAGAGCAGGGGAATATGGCTACACCTTC. This translates into CASSPQRAGEYGYTF.

CDR3 sequence reads: CSAYSGKDYGYTF. CDR3 nucleotides: TGCAGCGCCTACTCGGGTAAGGACTATGGCTACACCTTC. The V call is TRBV29-1, the J call TRBJ1-2, with D unresolved. The CDR3 extends over 13 amino acids. Germline lookup yields CDR1 SQVTM and CDR2 ANQGSEA. Trimming took 7 bases from V and 3 from J, leaving 15 bases between them.

The CDR3 DNA sequence: TGTGCCAGTAGTATATCCCCGGGACTAACGAGGAGTGGCTCCTACAATGAGCAGTTCTTC. Its translation: CASSISPGLTRSGSYNEQFF. The chain combines TRBV19 with TRBJ2-1; 7 nucleotides align to TRBD2. This CDR3 comprises 20 residues. Per the germline V gene, CDR1 is LNHDA and CDR2 is SQIVND (reference sequence). The trim removed 2 bases at V and 0 bases at J, leaving 16 bases unmatched.

V usage is TRBV5-1 and J usage is TRBJ1-2; 7 bases match TRBD1. V dropped 6 bases and J dropped 2; count of bases not matched to a gene: 7. Germline V gene data show CDR1 as SGHRS and CDR2 as YFSETQ. The CDR3 runs to 14 residues. This chain's CDR3 is CASTHTTGNYGYTF. The CDR3 nucleotides read TGCGCCAGCACCCATACGACAGGGAACTATGGCTACACCTTC.

This rearrangement joins TRBV18 to TRBJ1-4; no reliable D call. Germline CDR1 KGHSH, CDR2 LQKENI. V was trimmed by 3 bases and J by 0 bases, leaving 8 bases between them. CDR3 length: 15 residues. CDR3 protein: CASSPARATNEKLFF. The CDR3 DNA is TGTGCCAGCTCACCCGCCCGGGCAACTAATGAAAAACTGTTTTTT.

The chain combines TRBV7-2 with TRBJ2-5; tentatively, D is TRBD2 (6 bases). With 7 bases removed from V and 5 bases from J, the gap between germline ends came to 17 bases. The germline V gene encodes CDR1 SGHTA and CDR2 FQGNSA. The CDR3 loop spans 14 amino acids. The DNA for the CDR3 is TGTGCCAGCACCCCCCCGCCCCGGGGGGAGACCCAGTACTTC. Its translation is CASTPPPRGETQYF.

The rearrangement joins TRBV7-6 to TRBJ2-7; TRBD1 matches 9 bases. V was pared by 2 bases and J by 3 bases, with 5 bases of the junction left unmatched. Germline V CDR1 and CDR2: SGHVS, FNYEAQ. The CDR3 is 15 residues long. Here the CDR3 DNA reads TGTGCCAGCAGCTTAACCGGGACAGGGAGCTACGAGCAGTACGTC. Translation gives CASSLTGTGSYEQYV.

V usage is TRBV19 and J usage is TRBJ2-5, with D maybe TRBD1 (5 bases). Germline CDR1 reads LNHDA; CDR2 reads SQIVND (reference sequence). The CDR3 has 14 residues. The V and J ends lost 3 bases and 4 bases respectively, with 12 bases between them. The CDR3 DNA follows: TGTGCCAGTAGTATTTTCGGACAAGGAGAGACCCAGTACTTC. Its protein is CASSIFGQGETQYF. The entire variable domain, with the rest obtained from reference TRBV19 and TRBJ2-5, is as follows: DGGITQSPKYLFRKEGQNVTLSCEQNLNHDAMYWYRQDPGQGLRLIYYSQIVNDFQKGDIAEGYSVSREKKESFPLTVTSAQKNPTAFYLCASSIFGQGETQYFGPGTRLLVL.

With respect to this clone: Other DNA sequences in this sample translate to the same CDR3. The chain uses TRBV18 and TRBJ1-5, with D unclear. V was trimmed by 3 bases and J by 0 bases, leaving 3 bases between them. Germline V gene data show CDR1 as KGHSH and CDR2 as LQKENI. The CDR3 loop spans 13 amino acids. For the CDR3, the DNA is TGTGCCAGCTCACCGTATAGCAATCAGCCCCAGCATTTT. Its protein product is CASSPYSNQPQHF.

This clone has at least ten counts. V usage is TRBV28 and J usage is TRBJ2-4, with TRBD1 matching 7 bases. The CDR3 spans 15 residues. Germline values: CDR1 MDHEN, CDR2 SYDVKM. The J segment lost 9 bases and the V segment lost 5 bases, leaving 13 bases of the junction unmatched. The CDR3 DNA is TGTGCCAGCAGTCCCAGGCCGGGACAGCAAGGCATTCAGTACTTC. Protein product: CASSPRPGQQGIQYF.

The CDR3 DNA follows: TGTGCCAGCAGCCGTCGACAGACTCTAGCCAAAAACATTCAGTACTTC. Translation gives CASSRRQTLAKNIQYF. The chain employs TRBV28 and TRBJ2-4; a weak D match, TRBD1 (5 bases). The CDR3 spans 16 residues. Per germline, CDR1 MDHEN and CDR2 SYDVKM. Trimming pared 6 bases from V and 0 bases from J, leaving 15 bases between.

The chain couples TRBV7-9 to TRBJ2-6; maybe TRBD2 (5 bases). The germline gives CDR1 SEHNR, CDR2 FQNEAQ (reference sequence). This CDR3 has 16 residues. Trimming pared 11 bases from V and 2 bases from J, leaving 19 bases between. The CDR3 sequence: CAGTTAGGAGANVLTF. The CDR3 coding sequence is TGTGCCGGCACGACGGCGGGTGGCGCTGGGGCCAACGTCCTGACTTTC.

In nucleotides, the CDR3 is TGTGCCAGCAGCCCTCAACCGGGACAAGGAGTCGACGAGCAGTACTTC. It specifies CASSPQPGQGVDEQYF. The J gene is TRBJ2-7, the V gene TRBV7-9, with a weak D call TRBD1 (6 bases). The V end lost 5 bases, the J end lost 5 bases, and 22 bases lay between the germline ends. Germline V CDR1 and CDR2: SEHNR, FQNEAQ (reference sequence). There are 16 residues in the CDR3.

The chain recombines TRBV18 with TRBJ1-2; no firm D call. CDR1 and CDR2 (germline): KGHSH, LQKENI. The CDR3 totals 14 residues. V was trimmed by 2 bases and J by 4 bases, leaving 11 bases between them. For the CDR3, the DNA is TGTGCCAGCTCACCAACGGGAGAGGCCTATGGCTACACCTTC. Translation gives CASSPTGEAYGYTF.

This clone was seen only a few times. J is TRBJ2-7 and V is TRBV15; TRBD1 aligns across 9 bases. From germline, CDR1 is LNHNV and CDR2 YYDKDF (reference sequence). The J segment lost 6 bases and the V segment lost 1 base, leaving 10 bases of the junction unmatched. This CDR3 region has 16 residues. The CDR3 region is CATSRVLGQGDVEQYF. CDR3 bases: TGTGCCACCAGCAGAGTTCTGGGACAGGGAGACGTCGAGCAGTACTTC.

The chain carries TRBV25-1 and TRBJ2-1, with 9 bases fitting TRBD1. This CDR3 is built from 18 residues. V dropped 3 bases and J dropped 1; count of bases not matched to a gene: 10. The germline CDR1 and CDR2 sequences are MGHDK and SYGVNS. CDR3 nucleotides: TGTGCCAGCAGTGACTCGGGACCGGGACAGGGATCCTACAATGAGCAGTTCTTC. Translated: CASSDSGPGQGSYNEQFF.

The chain uses TRBV11-1 and TRBJ2-1; D is unclear. The germline V gene encodes CDR1 SGHAT and CDR2 FQDESV (reference sequence). The CDR3 runs to 15 residues. The V gene lost 2 bases and the J gene lost 0 bases, with 8 bases spanning the gap. As DNA, the CDR3 is TGTGCCAGCAGCTTAAGAGCTTTCTCCTACAATGAGCAGTTCTTC. This gives the protein CASSLRAFSYNEQFF.

The J gene is TRBJ2-1, the V gene TRBV30; 10 bases map to TRBD1. This CDR3 has 14 residues. V was clipped by 5 bases and J by 4 bases; unmatched bases: 5. Germline CDR1 is GTSNPN and CDR2 is SVGIG (reference sequence). The CDR3 region is CAWDRDRGYNEQFF. The DNA for the CDR3 is TGTGCCTGGGACCGGGACAGGGGTTACAATGAGCAGTTCTTC.

The chain carries TRBV5-1 and TRBJ1-4; 9 nucleotides align to TRBD1. The germline CDR1 and CDR2 sequences are SGHRS and YFSETQ. The CDR3 consists of 14 residues. V gave up 4 bases and J gave up 8 bases; unmatched junction bases: 6. The CDR3, as DNA: TGCGCCAGCAGCACCGGGACAGGGAAGGAAAAACTGTTTTTT. This sequence encodes CASSTGTGKEKLFF.

The chain combines TRBV13 with TRBJ1-4, with 10 bases fitting TRBD1. V trimming: 0 bases; J trimming: 8 bases; junction bases outside the gene matches: 3. CDR1 is PRHDT and CDR2 is FYEKMQ in the germline V gene (reference sequence). This CDR3 contains 15 residues. CDR3 nucleotides: TGTGCCAGCAGCTTAGGCGGGACAGGGGAGGAAAAACTGTTTTTT. Its translation is CASSLGGTGEEKLFF.

The V gene is TRBV7-2, the J gene TRBJ1-6, with 9 bases identical to TRBD1. Germline V gene data show CDR1 as SGHTA and CDR2 as FQGNSA. Trimming took 5 bases from V and 8 from J; bases not matched to a gene: 7. This CDR3 is built from 15 residues. CDR3 in DNA: TGTGCCAGCAGCCCCGGGACAGGGAATCATTCACCCCTCCACTTT. It yields the protein CASSPGTGNHSPLHF.

The chain recombines TRBV28 with TRBJ1-5, with 7 bases aligning to TRBD1. Losses at the gene ends were 9 bases for V and 5 bases for J; bases not matched to a gene: 4. The CDR3 loop spans 12 amino acids. CDR1 MDHEN and CDR2 SYDVKM come from the germline V gene. The CDR3 DNA follows: TGTGCCAGTGGGACAGATTATCAGCCCCAGCATTTT. Residues: CASGTDYQPQHF.

This sequence joins TRBV20-1 and TRBJ2-3; the D gene is possibly TRBD2 (5 bases). CDR1 is DFQATT, CDR2 SNEGSKA, per germline (reference sequence). CDR3 length equals 11 residues. V lost 3 bases, J lost 6 bases, and 7 bases lay in between. The CDR3 coding sequence is TGCAGTGCTAGTCGCGGGGATACGCAGTATTTT. This codes for CSASRGDTQYF.

The genes are TRBV28 and TRBJ1-1, with D tentatively TRBD1 (5 bases). Trimming took off 6 bases at V and 1 base at J, with 12 bases between the two ends. CDR1 MDHEN and CDR2 SYDVKM come from the germline V gene. The length of the CDR3 is 14 residues. Here the CDR3 DNA reads TGTGCCAGCAGACCGACAGACCCGAACACTGAAGCTTTCTTT. It specifies CASRPTDPNTEAFF.

The genes are TRBV7-2 and TRBJ1-4, with 8 bases identical to TRBD1. Trimming took 0 bases from V and 10 from J; bases not matched to a gene: 7. The CDR3 sequence is 15 residues long. Germline lookup yields CDR1 SGHTA and CDR2 FQGNSA. CDR3 amino acids: CASSLASDRARKLFF. The CDR3 DNA follows: TGTGCCAGCAGCTTAGCGTCGGACAGGGCACGAAAACTGTTTTTT. Using reference TRBV7-2 and TRBJ1-4 for the parts outside the CDR3, the full variable domain is GAGVSQSPSNKVTEKGKDVELRCDPISGHTALYWYRQSLGQGLEFLIYFQGNSAPDKSGLPSDRFSAERTGGSVSTLTIQRTQQEDSAVYLCASSLASDRARKLFFGSGTQLSVL.

The chain uses TRBV9 and TRBJ1-5; TRBD1 agrees at 9 bases. CDR1 and CDR2 from the germline V gene are SGDLS and YYNGEE. The CDR3 runs 15 residues. Losses at the gene ends were 2 bases for V and 3 bases for J; bases not matched to a gene: 3. In DNA form, the CDR3 reads TGTGCCAGCAGCGTGGGGACAGGGTACAATCAGCCCCAGCATTTT. It codes for CASSVGTGYNQPQHF.

The chain employs TRBV12-3 or TRBV12-4 and TRBJ1-1; D perhaps matches TRBD1 (5 bases). With 2 bases removed from V and 3 bases from J, the gap between germline ends came to 7 bases. This CDR3 contains 13 residues. CDR3 bases: TGTGCCAGCAGTTTAACGGGGGACACTGAAGCTTTCTTT. As protein: CASSLTGDTEAFF.